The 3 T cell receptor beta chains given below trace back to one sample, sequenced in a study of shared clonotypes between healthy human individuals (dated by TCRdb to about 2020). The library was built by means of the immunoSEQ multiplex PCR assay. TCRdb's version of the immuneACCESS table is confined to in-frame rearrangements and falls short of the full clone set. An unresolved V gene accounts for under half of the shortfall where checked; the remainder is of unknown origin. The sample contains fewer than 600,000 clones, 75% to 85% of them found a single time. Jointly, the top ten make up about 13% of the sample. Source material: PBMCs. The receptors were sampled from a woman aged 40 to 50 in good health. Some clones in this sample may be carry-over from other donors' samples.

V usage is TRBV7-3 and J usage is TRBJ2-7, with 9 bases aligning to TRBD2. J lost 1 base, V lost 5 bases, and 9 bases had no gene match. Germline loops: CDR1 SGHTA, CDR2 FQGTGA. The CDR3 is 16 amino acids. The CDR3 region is CASSGPGLAESYEQYF. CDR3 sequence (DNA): TGTGCCAGCAGCGGACCGGGACTAGCTGAATCCTACGAGCAGTACTTC.

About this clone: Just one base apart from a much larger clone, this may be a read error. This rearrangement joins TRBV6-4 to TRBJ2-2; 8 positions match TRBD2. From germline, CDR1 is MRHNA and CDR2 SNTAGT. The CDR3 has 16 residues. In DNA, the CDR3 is TGTGCCAGCAGTGACTCGAATAGCGGGGACACCGGGGAGCTGGTTTTT. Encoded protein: CASSDSNSGDTGELVF.

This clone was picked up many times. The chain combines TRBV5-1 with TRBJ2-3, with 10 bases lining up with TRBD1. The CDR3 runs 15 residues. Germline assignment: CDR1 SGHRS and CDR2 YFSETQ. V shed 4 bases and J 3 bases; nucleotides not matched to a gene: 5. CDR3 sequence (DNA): TGCGCCAGCAGCGCCGGGGGACAGGGGACAGATACGCAGTATTTT. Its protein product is CASSAGGQGTDTQYF.